This TCR beta chain derives from a study of blood T cell repertoires in COVID-19. Only in-frame clones appear in the TCRdb table, and some are missing; sequencing was by immunoSEQ multiplex PCR. The repertoire holds a few hundred thousand clones, 87% seen once, with roughly 10% in the top ten. Trimming pared 0 bases from V and 5 bases from J, leaving 7 bases between. The germline V gene encodes CDR1 GTSNPN and CDR2 SVGIG (reference sequence). CDR3 size: 12 residues. The chain links TRBV30 to TRBJ1-1; D remains unclear. Sequencing used PBMCs or T cells enriched from blood (not recorded which). The source is a woman aged 50 to 60 who had recovered from COVID-19. The CDR3 spells CAWSVYGTEAFF. CDR3 in DNA: TGTGCCTGGAGTGTCTACGGGACTGAAGCTTTCTTT.